The next 8 T cell receptor beta chains were all read from a single sample in a study of T cells in Graves' hyperthyroidism and ophthalmopathy. The investigators amplified TCR beta CDR3 regions from RNA transcripts. During a first-round RT-PCR of the TCR CDR3, the HTBI primer set was used. Via MiXCR, TCRdb re-called the multiplex PCR reads, giving one row per CDR3 protein. The sample consists of 500,000 or so distinct CDR3 sequences, about 15% of them appearing once. The sample consisted of blood. The receptors shown here come from a woman aged 30 to 39 with Graves' ophthalmopathy.

This clonotype was picked up many times. The chain uses TRBV20-1 and TRBJ1-5, with D tentatively TRBD1 (5 bases). The CDR3 extends over 16 amino acids. With 3 bases removed from V and 0 bases from J, the gap between germline ends came to 15 bases. Germline V CDR1 and CDR2: DFQATT, SNEGSKA (reference sequence). The CDR3 DNA sequence: TGCAGTGCTAGTAACCAGGGCCTCTATAGCAATCAGCCCCAGCATTTT. Protein: CSASNQGLYSNQPQHF.

This clonotype was counted only a few times. V and J are TRBV4-1 and TRBJ2-7; D might be TRBD1 (6 bases). This CDR3 contains 15 residues. V lost 1 base and J lost 3, with 13 bases in between. Looked up from germline, CDR1 is MGHRA and CDR2 is YSYEKL. The CDR3 bases are TGCGCCAGCAGCCAAGTGGCTGACAGGTTCTACGAGCAGTACTTC. Its translation: CASSQVADRFYEQYF.

The sample holds many counts of this clonotype. The CDR3 region is CASSFHSSGLGGTQYF. The CDR3 region has the DNA TGTGCCAGCAGTTTTCACTCCAGCGGGCTAGGGGGGACCCAGTACTTC. The chain recombines TRBV12-3 or TRBV12-4 with TRBJ2-5; D might be TRBD1 or TRBD2, each matching 6 bases. The CDR3 loop spans 16 amino acids. V dropped 3 bases and J dropped 7 bases, with 21 bases sitting between them.

This clonotype was seen more than once but under ten times. The rearrangement joins TRBV6-1 to TRBJ2-1; 8 bases line up with TRBD2. The CDR3 extends over 16 amino acids. With 4 bases clipped from V and 3 bases from J, the junction kept 8 bases outside the gene matches. Germline V CDR1 and CDR2: MNHNS, SASEGT. CDR3 in DNA: TGTGCCAGCAGTGGTTCCCGGGAGGGGATCTACAATGAGCAGTTCTTC. Encoded protein: CASSGSREGIYNEQFF.

This sequence joins TRBV20-1 and TRBJ2-7, with 8 bases fitting TRBD1. Looked up from germline, CDR1 is DFQATT and CDR2 is SNEGSKA (reference sequence). CDR3 size: 13 residues. V gave up 5 bases and J gave up 5 bases; unmatched junction bases: 8. The CDR3 region has the DNA TGCAGTGCTCCCAGGACAGGGAGTCACGAGCAGTACTTC. It is translated as CSAPRTGSHEQYF.

There are a few counts of this clonotype. This rearrangement joins TRBV28 to TRBJ1-6; D not certain. Trimming shortened V by 9 bases and J by 0 bases, and 9 bases separated the two germline ends. CDR3 size: 14 residues. Germline CDR1 and CDR2: MDHEN and SYDVKM. CDR3 sequence reads: CASRGSSYNSPLHF. DNA for the CDR3: TGTGCCAGTCGAGGGAGCTCCTATAATTCACCCCTCCACTTT.

This clonotype was seen at least ten times. The chain joins TRBV28 to TRBJ2-2; 7 nucleotides align to TRBD2. Germline V gene data show CDR1 as MDHEN and CDR2 as SYDVKM. J was trimmed by 7 bases and V by 5 bases; bases with no gene match: 16. The CDR3 covers 17 residues. CDR3 sequence reads: CASSPWQAGIGIGELFF. The CDR3 DNA follows: TGTGCCAGCAGTCCATGGCAAGCGGGAATAGGCATCGGGGAGCTGTTTTTT.

This clonotype has at least ten counts. This chain uses TRBV30 with TRBJ1-4; 9 nucleotides match TRBD1. CDR1 and CDR2 from the germline V gene are GTSNPN and SVGIG (reference sequence). Trimming at V came to 4 bases and at J to 7 bases, leaving 4 bases not matched to a gene. The CDR3 extends over 13 amino acids. This CDR3 reads CAWKGQGFEKLFF. In DNA form, the CDR3 reads TGTGCCTGGAAGGGACAGGGATTTGAAAAACTGTTTTTT.